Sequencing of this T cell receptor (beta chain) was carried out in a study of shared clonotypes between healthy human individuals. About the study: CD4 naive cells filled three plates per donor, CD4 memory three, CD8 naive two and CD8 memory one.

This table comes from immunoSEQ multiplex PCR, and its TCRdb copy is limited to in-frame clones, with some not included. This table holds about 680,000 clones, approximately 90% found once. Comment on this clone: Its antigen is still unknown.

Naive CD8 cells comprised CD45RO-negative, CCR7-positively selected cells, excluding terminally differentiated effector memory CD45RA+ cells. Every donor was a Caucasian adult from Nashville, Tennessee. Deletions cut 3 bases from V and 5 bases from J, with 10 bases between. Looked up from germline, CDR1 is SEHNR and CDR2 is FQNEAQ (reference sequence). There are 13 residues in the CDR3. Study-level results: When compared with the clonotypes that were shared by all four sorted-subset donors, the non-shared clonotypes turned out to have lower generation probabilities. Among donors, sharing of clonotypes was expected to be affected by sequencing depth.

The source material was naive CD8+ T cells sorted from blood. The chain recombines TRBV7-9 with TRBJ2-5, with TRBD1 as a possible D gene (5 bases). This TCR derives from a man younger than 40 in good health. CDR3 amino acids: CASSFPQGETQYF. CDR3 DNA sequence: TGTGCCAGCAGCTTTCCCCAGGGCGAGACCCAGTACTTC.